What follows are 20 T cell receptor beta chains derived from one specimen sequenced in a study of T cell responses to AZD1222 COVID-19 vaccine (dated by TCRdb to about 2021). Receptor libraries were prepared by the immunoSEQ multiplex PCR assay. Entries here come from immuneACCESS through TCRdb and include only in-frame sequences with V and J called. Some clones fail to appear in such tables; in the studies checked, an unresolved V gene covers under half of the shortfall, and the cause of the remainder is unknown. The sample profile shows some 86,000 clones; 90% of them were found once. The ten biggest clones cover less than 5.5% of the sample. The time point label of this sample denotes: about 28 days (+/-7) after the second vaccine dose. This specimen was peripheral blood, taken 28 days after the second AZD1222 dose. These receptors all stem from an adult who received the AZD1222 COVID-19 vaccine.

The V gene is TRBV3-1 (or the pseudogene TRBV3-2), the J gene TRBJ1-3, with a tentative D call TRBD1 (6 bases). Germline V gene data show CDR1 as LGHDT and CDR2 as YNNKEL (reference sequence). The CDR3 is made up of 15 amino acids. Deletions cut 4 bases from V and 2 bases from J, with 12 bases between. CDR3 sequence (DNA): TGTGCCAGCAGCCCCCGTACAGGGACTGGAAACACCATATATTTT. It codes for CASSPRTGTGNTIYF.

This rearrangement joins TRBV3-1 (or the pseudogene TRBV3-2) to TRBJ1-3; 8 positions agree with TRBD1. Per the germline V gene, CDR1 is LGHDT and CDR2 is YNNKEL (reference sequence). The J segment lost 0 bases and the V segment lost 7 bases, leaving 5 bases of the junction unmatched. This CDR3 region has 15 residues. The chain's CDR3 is CASTWDRTSGNTIYF. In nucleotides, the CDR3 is TGTGCCAGCACCTGGGACAGGACCTCTGGAAACACCATATATTTT.

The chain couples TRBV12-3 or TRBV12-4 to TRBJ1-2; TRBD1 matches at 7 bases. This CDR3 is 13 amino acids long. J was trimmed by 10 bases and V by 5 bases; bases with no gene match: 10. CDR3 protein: CASSPAGQIIYTF. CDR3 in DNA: TGTGCCAGCAGTCCAGCGGGACAGATAATCTACACCTTC.

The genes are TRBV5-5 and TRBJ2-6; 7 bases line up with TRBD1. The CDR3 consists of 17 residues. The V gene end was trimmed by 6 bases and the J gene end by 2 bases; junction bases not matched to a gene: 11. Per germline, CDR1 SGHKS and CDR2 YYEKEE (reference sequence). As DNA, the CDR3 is TGTGCCAGCAACCAACAGGGGTCCACCCCTGGGGCCAACGTCCTGACTTTC. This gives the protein CASNQQGSTPGANVLTF.

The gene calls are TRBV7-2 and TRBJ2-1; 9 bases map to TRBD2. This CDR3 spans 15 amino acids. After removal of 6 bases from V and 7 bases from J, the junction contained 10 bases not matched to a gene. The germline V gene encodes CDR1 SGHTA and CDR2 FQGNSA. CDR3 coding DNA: TGTGCCAGCAGTTATAGCGGGGGACCAGGGAATGAGCAGTTCTTC. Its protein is CASSYSGGPGNEQFF.

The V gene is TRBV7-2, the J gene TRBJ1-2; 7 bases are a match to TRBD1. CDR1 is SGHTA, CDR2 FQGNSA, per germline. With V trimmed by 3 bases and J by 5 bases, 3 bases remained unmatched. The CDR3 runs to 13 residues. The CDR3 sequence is CASSFAGGYGYTF. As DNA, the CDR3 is TGTGCCAGCAGCTTTGCAGGGGGGTATGGCTACACCTTC.

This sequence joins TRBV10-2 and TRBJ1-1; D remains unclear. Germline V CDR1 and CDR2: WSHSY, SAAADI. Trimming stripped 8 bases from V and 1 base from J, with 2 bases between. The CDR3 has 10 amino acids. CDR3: CASGNTEAFF. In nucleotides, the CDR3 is TGCGCCAGCGGGAACACTGAAGCTTTCTTT.

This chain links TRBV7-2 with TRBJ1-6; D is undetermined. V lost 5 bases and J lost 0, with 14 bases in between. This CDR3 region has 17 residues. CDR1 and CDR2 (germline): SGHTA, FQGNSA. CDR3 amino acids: CASSAKGKSSYNSPLHF. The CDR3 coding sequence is TGTGCCAGCAGCGCAAAGGGAAAGAGCTCCTATAATTCACCCCTCCACTTT.

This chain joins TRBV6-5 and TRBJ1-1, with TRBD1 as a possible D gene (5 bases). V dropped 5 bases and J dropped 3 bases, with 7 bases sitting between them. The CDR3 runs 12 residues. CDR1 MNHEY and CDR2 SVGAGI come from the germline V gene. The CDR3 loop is CASSRGYTEAFF. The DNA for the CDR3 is TGTGCCAGCAGTCGGGGGTACACTGAAGCTTTCTTT.

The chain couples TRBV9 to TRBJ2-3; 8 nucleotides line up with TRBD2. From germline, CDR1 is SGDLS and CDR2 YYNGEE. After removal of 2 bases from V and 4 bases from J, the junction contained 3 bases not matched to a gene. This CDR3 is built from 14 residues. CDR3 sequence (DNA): TGTGCCAGCAGCGTCGGGGGGGCCTCAGATACGCAGTATTTT. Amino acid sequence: CASSVGGASDTQYF.

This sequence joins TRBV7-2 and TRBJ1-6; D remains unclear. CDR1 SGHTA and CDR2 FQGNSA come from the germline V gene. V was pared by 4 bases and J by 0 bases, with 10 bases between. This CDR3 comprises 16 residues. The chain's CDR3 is CASSSRPGSYNSPLHF. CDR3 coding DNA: TGTGCCAGCAGCTCGCGACCCGGCTCCTATAATTCACCCCTCCACTTT.

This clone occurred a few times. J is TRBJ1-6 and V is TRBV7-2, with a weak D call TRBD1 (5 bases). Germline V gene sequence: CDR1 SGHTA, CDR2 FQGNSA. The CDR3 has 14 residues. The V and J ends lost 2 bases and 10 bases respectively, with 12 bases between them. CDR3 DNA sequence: TGTGCCAGCAGCTTACCAAGGGGAGGCTCACCCCTCCACTTT. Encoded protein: CASSLPRGGSPLHF.

In nucleotides, the CDR3 is TGTGCCAGCAGTGAGACTAGCGGGGGGGCGGAGACCCAGTACTTC. This codes for CASSETSGGAETQYF. The chain combines TRBV6-1 with TRBJ2-5; 14 bases map to TRBD2. Losses at the gene ends were 3 bases for V and 5 bases for J; bases not matched to a gene: 2. This CDR3 spans 15 amino acids. Germline V gene data show CDR1 as MNHNS and CDR2 as SASEGT.

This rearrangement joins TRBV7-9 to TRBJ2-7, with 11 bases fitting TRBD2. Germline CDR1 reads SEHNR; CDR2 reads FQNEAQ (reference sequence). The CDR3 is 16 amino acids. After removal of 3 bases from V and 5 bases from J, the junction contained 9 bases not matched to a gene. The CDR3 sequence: CASSFVGTSGTHEQYF. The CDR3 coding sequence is TGTGCCAGCAGCTTTGTGGGGACTAGCGGAACCCACGAGCAGTACTTC.

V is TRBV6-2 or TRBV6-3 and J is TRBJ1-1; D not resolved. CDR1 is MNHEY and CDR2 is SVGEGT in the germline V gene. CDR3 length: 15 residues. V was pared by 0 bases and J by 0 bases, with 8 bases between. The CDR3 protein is CASSYSTQMNTEAFF. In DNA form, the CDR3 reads TGTGCCAGCAGTTACTCGACCCAGATGAACACTGAAGCTTTCTTT.

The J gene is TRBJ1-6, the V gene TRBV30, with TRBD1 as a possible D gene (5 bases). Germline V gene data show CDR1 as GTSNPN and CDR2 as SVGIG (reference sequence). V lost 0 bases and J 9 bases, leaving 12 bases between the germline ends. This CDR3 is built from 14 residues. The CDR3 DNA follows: TGTGCCTGGAGTGTTTTAGGGGCCGGTTCACCCCTCCACTTT. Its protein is CAWSVLGAGSPLHF.

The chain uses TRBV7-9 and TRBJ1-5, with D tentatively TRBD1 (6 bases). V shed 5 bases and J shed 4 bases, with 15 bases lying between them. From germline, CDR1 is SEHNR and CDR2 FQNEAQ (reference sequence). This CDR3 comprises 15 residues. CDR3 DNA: TGTGCCAGCAGCAGGGGGGATCATCGTAATCAGCCCCAGCATTTT. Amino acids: CASSRGDHRNQPQHF.

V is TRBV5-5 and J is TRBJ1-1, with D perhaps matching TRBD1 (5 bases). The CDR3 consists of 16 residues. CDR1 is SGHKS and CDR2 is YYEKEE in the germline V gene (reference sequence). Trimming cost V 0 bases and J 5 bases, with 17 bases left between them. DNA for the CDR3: TGTGCCAGCAGCTTGGAATCTCGGCAGGGTCGGACTGAAGCTTTCTTT. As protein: CASSLESRQGRTEAFF.

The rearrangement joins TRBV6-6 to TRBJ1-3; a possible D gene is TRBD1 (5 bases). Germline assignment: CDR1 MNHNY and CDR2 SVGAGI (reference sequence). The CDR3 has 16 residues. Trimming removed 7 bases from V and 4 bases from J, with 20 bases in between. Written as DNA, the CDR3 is TGTGCCAGCACCCCTCAGGGCCCCGGGACGGGAAACACCATATATTTT. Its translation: CASTPQGPGTGNTIYF.

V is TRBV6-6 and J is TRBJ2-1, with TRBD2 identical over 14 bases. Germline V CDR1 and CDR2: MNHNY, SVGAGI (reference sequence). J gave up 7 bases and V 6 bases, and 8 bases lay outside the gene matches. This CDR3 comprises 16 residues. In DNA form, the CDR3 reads TGTGCCAGCAGACGATCCGGGACTAGCGGGGGAAATGAGCAGTTCTTC. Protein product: CASRRSGTSGGNEQFF.